The 10 T cell receptor beta chains below were found in one sample sequenced in a study of blood T cell repertoires in COVID-19. Repertoires were generated with immunoSEQ multiplex PCR, while TCRdb's copy carries only in-frame clones and drops some. This sample carries approximately 230,000 clones, 70% to 90% of them seen once, and the ten largest clones take around 6.3%. Material: peripheral blood. The receptors shown here come from a woman aged 25 to 39 with COVID-19, enrolled during active disease.

This rearrangement joins TRBV11-1 to TRBJ2-3; possible D gene TRBD2, 6 bases. The CDR3 consists of 16 residues. Germline lookup yields CDR1 SGHAT and CDR2 FQDESV (reference sequence). The V and J ends lost 4 bases and 4 bases respectively, with 18 bases between them. CDR3 nucleotide sequence: TGTGCCAGCAGCTCAGCGGGCATGTATGTCCCAGATACGCAGTATTTT. Translation: CASSSAGMYVPDTQYF.

The chain has TRBV11-2 and TRBJ2-5, with D maybe TRBD2 (6 bases). Germline loops: CDR1 SGHAT, CDR2 FQNNGV. The CDR3 runs to 17 residues. Between the trimmed V and J ends, which lost 5 bases and 1 base, there was a span of 20 bases. The CDR3, as DNA: TGTGCCAGCAGCCCACATCTCCTGGGGACTCTCCAAGAGACCCAGTACTTC. This encodes CASSPHLLGTLQETQYF.

There are a few counts of this clone. The V and J genes are TRBV7-9 and TRBJ2-5, with 10 bases matching TRBD2. The V segment lost 0 bases and the J segment 13 bases; nucleotides outside the gene matches: 11. Looked up from germline, CDR1 is SEHNR and CDR2 is FQNEAQ (reference sequence). This CDR3 spans 15 amino acids. CDR3 sequence: CASSLAASGGINLYF. In DNA form, the CDR3 reads TGTGCCAGCAGCTTAGCGGCTAGCGGGGGCATCAACTTGTACTTC. Full variable domain (missing parts from reference TRBV7-9 and TRBJ2-5): DTGVSQNPRHKITKRGQNVTFRCDPISEHNRLYWYRQTLGQGPEFLTYFQNEAQLEKSRLLSDRFSAERPKGSFSTLEIQRTEQGDSAMYLCASSLAASGGINLYFGPGTRLLVL.

The V call is TRBV7-9, the J call TRBJ2-3, with TRBD2 identical over 16 bases. V dropped 5 bases and J dropped 7; count of bases not matched to a gene: 9. The germline V gene encodes CDR1 SEHNR and CDR2 FQNEAQ (reference sequence). The CDR3 loop spans 17 amino acids. CDR3 loop: CASSPGTSGRVPNTQYF. The DNA of the CDR3 is TGTGCCAGCAGCCCCGGGACTAGCGGGAGGGTTCCAAATACGCAGTATTTT.

J is TRBJ2-7 and V is TRBV6-1; 7 nucleotides align to TRBD2. The germline CDR1 and CDR2 sequences are MNHNS and SASEGT. CDR3 length equals 12 residues. Germline trimming cut 8 bases from V and 4 bases from J; bases unmatched to any gene: 5. The CDR3 coding sequence is TGTGCCAGCGGACTAGTTGCATACGAGCAGTACTTC. Protein sequence: CASGLVAYEQYF.

A single count supports this clone. The V call is TRBV4-3, the J call TRBJ1-2; unclear D gene. The germline V gene has CDR1 LGHNA and CDR2 YSLEER. V was shortened by 0 bases and J by 7 bases, with 15 bases between the two germline ends. The CDR3 is 15 amino acids. The DNA of the CDR3 is TGCGCCAGCAGCCAAGATCCAGATCGGGTTCGTGGCTACACCTTC. It codes for CASSQDPDRVRGYTF.

The V and J genes are TRBV6-2 or TRBV6-3 and TRBJ2-4; 7 nucleotides line up with TRBD2. The CDR3 runs to 16 residues. In germline, CDR1 is MNHEY, CDR2 SVGEGT. The V gene end was trimmed by 6 bases and the J gene end by 0 bases; junction bases not matched to a gene: 8. CDR3 DNA: TGTGCCAGCAGCAGAGCCGGGACTATAGCCAAAAACATTCAGTACTTC. Encoded protein: CASSRAGTIAKNIQYF.

The chain is built from TRBV11-2 and TRBJ2-3; D is possibly TRBD2 (6 bases). The germline CDR1 and CDR2 sequences are SGHAT and FQNNGV. V shed 2 bases and J shed 8 bases, with 11 bases lying between them. The CDR3 extends over 13 amino acids. The DNA for the CDR3 is TGTGCCAGCAGCTTACCGACTAGAAGTACGCAGTATTTT. As protein: CASSLPTRSTQYF.

The V gene is TRBV9, the J gene TRBJ1-2; a weak D match, TRBD1 (5 bases). This CDR3 comprises 11 residues. Germline lookup yields CDR1 SGDLS and CDR2 YYNGEE. Trimming pared 5 bases from V and 8 bases from J, leaving 10 bases between. The CDR3 reads CASRGGGGYTF. For the CDR3, the DNA is TGTGCCAGCAGGGGGGGTGGCGGCTACACCTTC. The full variable domain, in which reference TRBV9 and TRBJ1-2 provide the parts outside the CDR3, is DSGVTQTPKHLITATGQRVTLRCSPRSGDLSVYWYQQSLDQGLQFLIQYYNGEERAKGNILERFSAQQFPDLHSELNLSSLELGDSALYFCASRGGGGYTFGSGTRLTVV.

This chain connects TRBV14 to TRBJ2-3; D might be TRBD2 (6 bases). The CDR3 extends over 13 amino acids. CDR1 is SGHDN and CDR2 is FVKESK in the germline V gene. The germline V and J ends were trimmed by 4 bases and 4 bases, with 9 bases remaining between them. The CDR3 protein is CASSLAAADTQYF. The CDR3 nucleotides are TGTGCCAGCAGCCTAGCGGCAGCAGATACGCAGTATTTT.